This is a list of T cell receptor beta chains from one sample in a study of OX40 agonist ivuxolimab in advanced cancers. Generated by immunoSEQ multiplex PCR, the TCRdb table keeps only in-frame clones and is missing some. The sample carries over 65,000 clones, about 86% recorded once. Sequencing used CD4+ or CD8+ T cells sorted from blood, obtained in a trial of the OX40 agonist ivuxolimab. The receptors stem from an adult with an advanced solid tumor such as melanoma, head and neck, liver or kidney cancer. The CDR3 runs from the conserved cysteine through the conserved F or W. The order of the fields is D gene, V gene, J gene, clone size, CDR3 protein, CDR3 DNA. A D gene is named only where the DNA matches it firmly. The size field is filled for only some rows; it gives once, few, many or a size class.

d_gene: -
v_gene: TRBV14
j_gene: TRBJ2-5
abundance: once
CDR3aa: CASSHYYKETQYF
CDR3nt: TGTGCCAGCAGCCATTACTATAAGGAGACCCAGTACTTC

d_gene: -
v_gene: TRBV6-1
j_gene: TRBJ2-7
abundance: -
CDR3aa: CASSEARASYEQYF
CDR3nt: TGTGCCAGCAGTGAAGCGCGGGCGAGCTACGAGCAGTACTTC

d_gene: -
v_gene: TRBV21-1
j_gene: TRBJ1-1
abundance: few
CDR3aa: CASSRRTGTTEAFF
CDR3nt: TGTGCCAGCAGCAGAAGGACAGGGACCACTGAAGCTTTCTTT

d_gene: TRBD2
v_gene: TRBV11-1
j_gene: TRBJ2-1
abundance: -
CDR3aa: CASSLGRGLDYNEQFF
CDR3nt: TGTGCCAGCAGCTTGGGGAGGGGACTCGACTACAATGAGCAGTTCTTC

d_gene: -
v_gene: TRBV9
j_gene: TRBJ2-3
abundance: few
CDR3aa: CASSVTSTDTQYF
CDR3nt: TGTGCCAGCAGCGTGACTAGCACAGATACGCAGTATTTT

d_gene: -
v_gene: TRBV18
j_gene: TRBJ1-6
abundance: -
CDR3aa: CASSPLEGQDSPLHF
CDR3nt: TGTGCCAGCTCACCACTGGAGGGTCAGGATTCACCCCTCCACTTT

d_gene: TRBD1
v_gene: TRBV6-1
j_gene: TRBJ2-5
abundance: -
CDR3aa: CASTFWGQGQETQYF
CDR3nt: TGTGCCAGCACTTTTTGGGGACAGGGCCAAGAGACCCAGTACTTC

d_gene: -
v_gene: TRBV6-1
j_gene: TRBJ1-1
abundance: -
CDR3aa: CASSERLRRPEAFF
CDR3nt: TGTGCCAGCAGTGAACGTTTACGGCGCCCTGAAGCTTTCTTT

d_gene: -
v_gene: TRBV7-9
j_gene: TRBJ1-3
abundance: -
CDR3aa: CASSLTRADTIYF
CDR3nt: TGTGCCAGCAGCTTAACCAGGGCTGACACCATATATTTT

d_gene: -
v_gene: TRBV6-5
j_gene: TRBJ2-3
abundance: -
CDR3aa: CASSYGPLDTQYF
CDR3nt: TGTGCCAGCAGTTACGGCCCCTTGGATACGCAGTATTTT

d_gene: -
v_gene: TRBV5-1
j_gene: TRBJ1-4
abundance: -
CDR3aa: CASTASGATNEKLFF
CDR3nt: TGCGCCAGCACCGCCTCAGGGGCAACTAATGAAAAACTGTTTTTT

d_gene: -
v_gene: TRBV7-9
j_gene: TRBJ2-3
abundance: -
CDR3aa: CASSPLGLITDTQYF
CDR3nt: TGTGCCAGCAGCCCCCTTGGACTAATCACAGATACGCAGTATTTT

d_gene: TRBD2
v_gene: TRBV15
j_gene: TRBJ2-3
abundance: -
CDR3aa: CATSRDSGLAGILDTQYF
CDR3nt: TGTGCCACCAGCAGAGATTCAGGACTAGCGGGGATTCTAGATACGCAGTATTTT

d_gene: -
v_gene: TRBV5-6
j_gene: TRBJ2-1
abundance: -
CDR3aa: CASSTLGLLGNEQFF
CDR3nt: TGTGCCAGCAGCACCCTGGGGCTCCTTGGGAATGAGCAGTTCTTC

d_gene: -
v_gene: TRBV7-2
j_gene: TRBJ2-1
abundance: -
CDR3aa: CASSLESSATEQFF
CDR3nt: TGTGCCAGCAGCTTAGAATCTTCCGCGACCGAGCAGTTCTTC

d_gene: TRBD2
v_gene: TRBV25-1
j_gene: TRBJ2-3
abundance: -
CDR3aa: CASSEKIGAGGADTQYF
CDR3nt: TGTGCCAGCAGTGAAAAAATTGGGGCGGGAGGCGCAGATACGCAGTATTTT

d_gene: -
v_gene: TRBV5-1
j_gene: TRBJ1-1
abundance: -
CDR3aa: CASRVEVVNTEAFF
CDR3nt: TGCGCCAGCAGGGTCGAGGTCGTGAACACTGAAGCTTTCTTT

d_gene: -
v_gene: TRBV19
j_gene: TRBJ2-1
abundance: -
CDR3aa: CASSRGSYNEQFF
CDR3nt: TGTGCCAGTAGTAGAGGCTCCTACAATGAGCAGTTCTTC

d_gene: TRBD2
v_gene: TRBV5-1
j_gene: TRBJ2-1
abundance: -
CDR3aa: CASSSTSAENEQFF
CDR3nt: TGCGCCAGCAGCTCGACTAGCGCGGAGAATGAGCAGTTCTTC

d_gene: TRBD2
v_gene: TRBV7-3
j_gene: TRBJ2-3
abundance: -
CDR3aa: CASSFSGRRTDTQYF
CDR3nt: TGTGCCAGCAGCTTTAGCGGGAGAAGGACAGATACGCAGTATTTT

d_gene: -
v_gene: TRBV7-2
j_gene: TRBJ1-5
abundance: -
CDR3aa: CASSLGRGRNQPQHF
CDR3nt: TGTGCCAGCAGCTTAGGTCGGGGGCGGAATCAGCCCCAGCATTTT

d_gene: -
v_gene: TRBV6-6
j_gene: TRBJ2-1
abundance: -
CDR3aa: CASRNLLSSYNEQFF
CDR3nt: TGTGCCAGCAGAAACCTACTGAGCTCCTACAATGAGCAGTTCTTC

d_gene: -
v_gene: TRBV15
j_gene: TRBJ2-4
abundance: -
CDR3aa: CATSRDRVEGNIQYF
CDR3nt: TGTGCCACCAGCAGAGATAGGGTGGAGGGGAACATTCAGTACTTC

d_gene: -
v_gene: TRBV19
j_gene: TRBJ1-4
abundance: -
CDR3aa: CASSVGQFGELFF
CDR3nt: TGTGCCAGTAGTGTGGGGCAATTCGGAGAACTGTTTTTT

d_gene: -
v_gene: TRBV7-2
j_gene: TRBJ2-7
abundance: -
CDR3aa: CASSPPSVYEQYF
CDR3nt: TGTGCCAGCAGCCCCCCTAGCGTTTACGAGCAGTACTTC

d_gene: TRBD1
v_gene: TRBV6-1
j_gene: TRBJ1-4
abundance: -
CDR3aa: CAIIGQGGEKLFF
CDR3nt: TGTGCCATAATCGGACAGGGAGGGGAAAAACTGTTTTTT

d_gene: TRBD2
v_gene: TRBV13
j_gene: TRBJ2-1
abundance: few
CDR3aa: CASSAGLAGTNEQFF
CDR3nt: TGTGCCAGCAGCGCGGGACTAGCGGGAACCAATGAGCAGTTCTTC

d_gene: TRBD1
v_gene: TRBV6-5
j_gene: TRBJ1-2
abundance: -
CDR3aa: CASSYLTGGNYGYTF
CDR3nt: TGTGCCAGCAGTTACTTAACAGGGGGTAACTATGGCTACACCTTC